The rows below give T cell receptor beta chains drawn from one sample of a study of post-analysis software for immune sequencing data. MiXCR was run by TCRdb on the PCR reads, yielding one entry per CDR3 protein. The sample lists over 300,000 distinct CDR3 sequences; roughly 35% were seen once. Sequenced sample: blood. Receptor source: a girl aged 10 to 17 with multiple sclerosis. Each CDR3 is given with its conserved first and last residue. D genes are given only for firm matches. Clone size is shown for a subset of rows, as once, few, many or a class of expanded clone.

abundance | d_gene | j_gene | v_gene | CDR3aa | CDR3nt
few | . | TRBJ1-4 | TRBV6-5 | CASSYSGQGPDEKLFF | TGTGCCAGCAGTTACTCGGGTCAGGGACCAGATGAAAAACTGTTTTTT
. | . | TRBJ2-1 | TRBV25-1 | CASSEGWGPYNEQFF | TGTGCCAGCAGTGAAGGCTGGGGACCCTACAATGAGCAGTTCTTC
. | TRBD1 | TRBJ1-2 | TRBV5-1 | CASSFDRDGYTF | TGCGCCAGCAGCTTCGACAGGGATGGCTACACCTTC
few | . | TRBJ2-5 | TRBV10-3 | CAISYGGATGETQYF | TGTGCCATCAGTTATGGAGGGGCTACAGGGGAGACCCAGTACTTC
few | . | TRBJ2-7 | TRBV12-3/TRBV12-4 | CASSLGRHPYEQYF | TGTGCCAGCAGTTTAGGGCGACACCCCTACGAGCAGTACTTC
. | . | TRBJ2-2 | TRBV28 | CASLDWAGVHPGELFF | TGTGCCAGCCTAGATTGGGCAGGGGTTCACCCCGGGGAGCTGTTTTTT
. | TRBD1 | TRBJ1-5 | TRBV6-4 | CASVQGASQPQHF | TGTGCCAGCGTTCAGGGGGCTTCACAGCCCCAGCATTTT
. | . | TRBJ2-7 | TRBV9 | CASSVDGAPYEQYF | TGTGCCAGCAGCGTAGATGGGGCCCCCTACGAGCAGTACTTC
. | . | TRBJ2-5 | TRBV2 | CASSELWTSQETQYF | TGTGCCAGCAGTGAACTATGGACCTCCCAAGAGACCCAGTACTTC
. | TRBD2 | TRBJ2-3 | TRBV4-3 | CASSQAVAGRTDTQYF | TGCGCCAGCAGCCAAGCGGTAGCGGGGCGCACAGATACGCAGTATTTT
. | TRBD1 | TRBJ1-5 | TRBV7-9 | CASSSGTGEFYSNQPQHF | TGTGCCAGCAGCTCCGGGACAGGGGAATTTTATAGCAATCAGCCCCAGCATTTT
. | . | TRBJ2-1 | TRBV20-1 | CSASSFRGYNEQFF | TGCAGTGCTAGTAGTTTTCGGGGTTACAATGAGCAGTTCTTC
. | TRBD2 | TRBJ2-1 | TRBV18 | CASSPPTSGGSYNEQFF | TGTGCCAGCTCACCACCTACTAGCGGGGGGTCCTACAATGAGCAGTTCTTC
. | . | TRBJ1-6 | TRBV12-3/TRBV12-4 | CASSLTRQGNSPLHF | TGTGCCAGCAGTTTAACTCGGCAGGGTAATTCACCCCTCCACTTT
. | . | TRBJ1-2 | TRBV9 | CASSVVPDINSGYTF | TGTGCCAGCAGCGTAGTTCCGGACATCAACTCTGGCTACACCTTC
few | TRBD1 | TRBJ2-5 | TRBV20-1 | CSARDRPGTGGAGQYF | TGCAGTGCTAGAGATCGACCCGGGACAGGGGGCGCCGGCCAGTACTTC
few | TRBD2 | TRBJ2-1 | TRBV4-3 | CASSQDRPGGAYNEQFF | TGCGCCAGCAGCCAAGATCGGCCGGGGGGGGCCTACAATGAGCAGTTCTTC
. | TRBD1 | TRBJ1-2 | TRBV6-5 | CASSAYTGANYGYTF | TGTGCCAGCAGTGCTTACACAGGGGCTAACTATGGCTACACCTTC
. | . | TRBJ1-2 | TRBV20-1 | CSAHSLRGGAREFYGYTF | TGCAGTGCTCACAGCCTGAGGGGAGGGGCGCGGGAGTTCTACGGCTACACCTTC
few | . | TRBJ2-5 | TRBV13 | CASSLVGFQETQYF | TGTGCCAGCAGCTTAGTGGGATTTCAAGAGACCCAGTACTTC
. | . | TRBJ2-7 | TRBV30 | CAWERAGYEQYF | TGTGCCTGGGAGAGGGCAGGGTACGAGCAGTACTTC
. | . | TRBJ2-2 | TRBV9 | CASSVVAGELFF | TGTGCCAGCAGCGTAGTAGCCGGGGAGCTGTTTTTT
. | TRBD2 | TRBJ2-2 | TRBV6-6 | CASSPRGGLPGELFF | TGTGCCAGCAGTCCGCGGGGGGGCCTTCCCGGGGAGCTGTTTTTT
. | . | TRBJ1-2 | TRBV7-9 | CASSLPGPANYGYTF | TGTGCCAGCAGCCTTCCAGGGCCCGCTAACTATGGCTACACCTTC
. | TRBD2 | TRBJ2-3 | TRBV4-1 | CASSATGAGEWDTQYF | TGCGCCAGCAGCGCCACGGGCGCGGGGGAATGGGATACGCAGTATTTT
once | TRBD2 | TRBJ2-1 | TRBV7-2 | CASSLAKELRLAGGPFRFF | TGTGCCAGCAGCTTAGCGAAGGAACTAAGACTAGCGGGGGGGCCGTTTCGGTTCTTC
few | . | TRBJ1-6 | TRBV27 | CASSFSGQLGSPLHF | TGTGCCAGCAGTTTCTCGGGCCAGCTCGGTTCACCCCTCCACTTT
. | . | TRBJ1-2 | TRBV7-9 | CASSLEWGGDGYTF | TGTGCCAGCAGCTTAGAATGGGGTGGGGATGGCTACACCTTC
. | . | TRBJ1-1 | TRBV7-2 | CASSLLGGTYEAFF | TGTGCCAGCAGCTTACTGGGGGGGACGTATGAAGCTTTCTTT